This entry lists 20 T cell receptor beta chains sequenced from one sample in a study of cytomegalovirus exposure and HLA in healthy donors. Primers: 60 Vbeta forward and 13 Jbeta reverse. Sequencing was performed with immunoSEQ multiplex PCR; in TCRdb, only in-frame clones are kept and a portion is missing. The table includes hundreds of thousands of clones, about 75% detected once. Sequencing input: PBMCs. The receptors derive from a female donor in good health and CMV-seronegative.

The V gene is TRBV2, the J gene TRBJ2-5, with D tentatively TRBD2 (5 bases). Germline CDR1 and CDR2: SNHLY and FYNNEI. CDR3 size: 13 residues. V lost 4 bases and J lost 4, with 10 bases in between. The CDR3 DNA follows: TGTGCCAGCAGTGCGGGGTTCGGAGAGACCCAGTACTTC. Translation: CASSAGFGETQYF.

CDR3 loop: CATSRDKRETQYF. The CDR3, as DNA: TGTGCCACCAGCAGAGATAAGCGGGAGACCCAGTACTTC. V usage is TRBV15 and J usage is TRBJ2-5, with D maybe TRBD2 (5 bases). V gave up 0 bases and J gave up 5 bases, with 7 bases separating them. Germline V gives CDR1 LNHNV, CDR2 YYDKDF (reference sequence). The CDR3 loop spans 13 amino acids.

The genes are TRBV6-1 and TRBJ2-7, with D possibly TRBD2 on 7 matching bases. Trimming removed 3 bases at V and 5 bases at J, with 11 bases between. This CDR3 is built from 13 residues. Looked up from germline, CDR1 is MNHNS and CDR2 is SASEGT. DNA of the CDR3: TGTGCCAGCAGTGACAGGGGAGGGAACGAGCAGTACTTC. Protein product: CASSDRGGNEQYF.

This chain connects TRBV2 to TRBJ2-7, with 11 bases matching TRBD2. V lost 11 bases to trimming and J lost 2 bases; unmatched junction nucleotides: 5. Germline V gene sequence: CDR1 SNHLY, CDR2 FYNNEI. The CDR3 is made up of 13 amino acids. The CDR3 region has the DNA TGTGCCGTTACTAGCGGGAGCACCTACGAGCAGTACTTC. This sequence encodes CAVTSGSTYEQYF.

V usage is TRBV2 and J usage is TRBJ2-2, with a weak D call TRBD1 (5 bases). This CDR3 spans 14 amino acids. The germline V gene has CDR1 SNHLY and CDR2 FYNNEI. V was clipped by 8 bases and J by 5 bases, with 15 bases between them. The CDR3 spells CASGGRDLTGELFF. The CDR3 DNA follows: TGTGCCAGCGGCGGCAGGGATTTAACCGGGGAGCTGTTTTTT.

The chain combines TRBV27 with TRBJ2-1, with 9 bases identical to TRBD2. This CDR3 contains 17 residues. Germline V CDR1 and CDR2: MNHEY, SMNVEV (reference sequence). The trim removed 5 bases at V and 6 bases at J, leaving 14 bases unmatched. Written as DNA, the CDR3 is TGTGCCAGCAGTCCAGGGACTAGCCCTGGCATAGGCAATGAGCAGTTCTTC. This codes for CASSPGTSPGIGNEQFF.

The chain links TRBV11-2 to TRBJ2-7, with D possibly being TRBD1 (5 bases). The CDR3 totals 14 residues. Trimming stripped 1 base from V and 0 bases from J, with 7 bases between. Germline V gene data show CDR1 as SGHAT and CDR2 as FQNNGV. CDR3 DNA sequence: TGTGCCAGCAGCTTAGGACAGTTCTCCTACGAGCAGTACTTC. Translation: CASSLGQFSYEQYF.

The sample holds one count of this clone. The chain employs TRBV4-2 and TRBJ1-1; 7 nucleotides align to TRBD1. Germline V gives CDR1 LGHNA, CDR2 YNFKEQ. The CDR3 runs 15 residues. V shed 1 base and J 1 base; nucleotides not matched to a gene: 3. The CDR3 region is CASSQAGTENTEAFF. CDR3 nucleotide sequence: TGTGCCAGCAGCCAAGCCGGGACAGAGAACACTGAAGCTTTCTTT.

V gene TRBV6-5 combines with J gene TRBJ2-7, with D possibly TRBD2 on 6 matching bases. Germline CDR1 and CDR2: MNHEY and SVGAGI. The CDR3 loop spans 15 amino acids. Trimming cost V 2 bases and J 2 bases, with 13 bases left between them. The CDR3 DNA is TGTGCCAGCAGTTACGGGTCGGGCGGGACCTACGAGCAGTACTTC. Amino acids: CASSYGSGGTYEQYF.

The CDR3 loop is CAAWDRGTGELFF. For the CDR3, the DNA is TGTGCCGCGTGGGACAGGGGCACCGGGGAGCTGTTTTTT. The gene calls are TRBV27 and TRBJ2-2; TRBD1 agrees at 10 bases. The CDR3 loop spans 13 amino acids. V lost 11 bases to trimming and J lost 4 bases; unmatched junction nucleotides: 4. From germline, CDR1 is MNHEY and CDR2 SMNVEV (reference sequence).

This clone has just a few counts. This chain joins TRBV27 and TRBJ2-2; 9 nucleotides agree with TRBD2. The germline CDR1 and CDR2 sequences are MNHEY and SMNVEV (reference sequence). The CDR3 loop spans 13 amino acids. The trim removed 6 bases at V and 6 bases at J, leaving 2 bases unmatched. The CDR3 here is CASRLAGAGELFF. The CDR3 DNA sequence: TGTGCCAGCAGGTTAGCGGGAGCCGGGGAGCTGTTTTTT.

J is TRBJ1-4 and V is TRBV5-6; weak D call: TRBD1 (5 bases). The germline V and J ends were trimmed by 3 bases and 3 bases, with 12 bases remaining between them. CDR3 length: 15 amino acids. The germline CDR1 and CDR2 sequences are SGHDT and YYEEEE. CDR3 sequence reads: CASSSSGRANEKLFF. CDR3 sequence (DNA): TGTGCCAGCAGCTCCTCAGGGAGGGCTAATGAAAAACTGTTTTTT. The complete variable domain, with remaining parts taken from reference TRBV5-6 and TRBJ1-4, reads DAGVTQSPTHLIKTRGQQVTLRCSPKSGHDTVSWYQQALGQGPQFIFQYYEEEERQRGNFPDRFSGHQFPNYSSELNVNALLLGDSALYLCASSSSGRANEKLFFGSGTQLSVL.

A note on this clone: At one of its ends the junction is not consistent with the germline gene, which may arise from a read error. The chain employs TRBV2 and TRBJ1-2; 7 bases fit TRBD1. Germline V CDR1 and CDR2: SNHLY, FYNNEI. The CDR3 is 15 residues long. CDR3 in DNA: TGTGTCAGCAAGCTCATAGGGGGCGGAAACTATGGCTACACCTTC. It is translated as CVSKLIGGGNYGYTF.

The sample holds one count of this clone. V gene TRBV27 combines with J gene TRBJ1-3, with 11 bases lining up with TRBD1. From germline, CDR1 is MNHEY and CDR2 SMNVEV (reference sequence). The CDR3 contains 15 residues. Trimming cost V 4 bases and J 2 bases; bases outside gene matches: 1. As DNA, the CDR3 is TGTGCCAGCAGTTGGACAGGGGGCGCTGGAAACACCATATATTTT. Translated, it gives CASSWTGGAGNTIYF.

For the CDR3, the DNA is TGCGCCAGCAGAGAGTTGGACAGTGAAGCTTTCTTT. Translating gives CASRELDSEAFF. This chain connects TRBV5-1 to TRBJ1-1; the D gene is possibly TRBD1 (6 bases). This CDR3 contains 12 residues. The V gene lost 5 bases and the J gene lost 7 bases, with 12 bases spanning the gap. Germline V gene lookup returns CDR1 SGHRS and CDR2 YFSETQ. The full variable domain, with the rest looked up from reference TRBV5-1 and TRBJ1-1, is KAGVTQTPRYLIKTRGQQVTLSCSPISGHRSVSWYQQTPGQGLQFLFEYFSETQRNKGNFPGRFSGRQFSNSRSEMNVSTLELGDSALYLCASRELDSEAFFGQGTRLTVV.

The chain links TRBV7-3 to TRBJ2-1; TRBD2 matches at 9 bases. This CDR3 comprises 15 residues. With 5 bases clipped from V and 8 bases from J, the junction kept 10 bases outside the gene matches. The V gene's germline CDR1 is SGHTA and CDR2 FQGTGA. The CDR3 sequence: CASSPGTSIVHEQFF. The CDR3 bases are TGTGCCAGCAGCCCCGGGACTAGCATTGTCCATGAGCAGTTCTTC.

This clone came up a few times. The chain recombines TRBV7-6 with TRBJ2-7; the D gene is possibly TRBD2 (6 bases). The CDR3 covers 14 residues. The germline V gene encodes CDR1 SGHVS and CDR2 FNYEAQ. The germline V and J ends were trimmed by 4 bases and 6 bases, with 16 bases remaining between them. The CDR3 sequence: CASSSTGLRTEQYF. CDR3 DNA sequence: TGTGCCAGCAGCTCCACGGGACTCCGCACCGAGCAGTACTTC.

The CDR3 DNA reads TGTGCCTGCACACAGGGGGGACTCGAGCAGTACTTC. Residues: CACTQGGLEQYF. The chain uses TRBV30 and TRBJ2-7; 8 bases fit TRBD1. The junction had 7 bases not matched to a gene; V was cut back by 6 bases and J by 6 bases. Germline V lookup: CDR1 GTSNPN, CDR2 SVGIG (reference sequence). This CDR3 has 12 amino acids. Using reference TRBV30 and TRBJ2-7 for the parts outside the CDR3, the full variable domain is SQTIHQWPATLVQPVGSPLSLECTVEGTSNPNLYWYRQAAGRGLQLLFYSVGIGQISSEVPQNLSASRPQDRQFILSSKKLLLSDSGFYLCACTQGGLEQYFGPGTRLTVT.

The genes are TRBV18 and TRBJ2-7; 8 positions agree with TRBD1. Losses at the gene ends were 4 bases for V and 4 bases for J; bases not matched to a gene: 9. The CDR3 runs to 15 residues. CDR1 is KGHSH, CDR2 LQKENI, per germline. CDR3 sequence reads: CASSLAGTGFYEQYF. CDR3 coding DNA: TGTGCCAGCTCACTAGCCGGGACAGGTTTTTACGAGCAGTACTTC.

The rearrangement joins TRBV5-1 to TRBJ2-5; 10 bases are shared with TRBD2. V lost 6 bases, J lost 1 base, and 6 bases stayed unmatched. Germline V gene lookup returns CDR1 SGHRS and CDR2 YFSETQ. This CDR3 region has 15 residues. The CDR3 bases are TGCGCCAGCACCGATAGCGGGAGGTCCCAAGAGACCCAGTACTTC. Its protein product is CASTDSGRSQETQYF.